The clone carrying this T cell receptor (beta chain) was picked up a small number of times. What it recognizes is unknown. Germline CDR1 and CDR2: MDHEN and SYDVKM. This CDR3 contains 15 residues. The junction had 5 bases not matched to a gene; V was cut back by 4 bases and J by 2 bases. Method: immunoSEQ multiplex PCR; TCRdb's copy keeps in-frame clones and lacks some. The table records 650,000 to 750,000 clones, about two thirds of them present only once. Splitting the CD4+ cells yielded a CD45RA+ naive subset and a CD45RA-negative memory subset. The data stem from a study of shared clonotypes between healthy human individuals. Study-wide points: In contrast to clonotypes shared by all four donors, non-shared clonotypes had lower generation probabilities.

Sequencing was performed on memory CD4+ T cells sorted from blood. The sample's subset: CD45RA-negative fraction. The sequence was obtained from a woman aged 25 to 39 in good health. The gene calls are TRBV28 and TRBJ1-3; 7 positions match TRBD1. The CDR3 region is CASSSGGPAGNTIYF. CDR3 sequence (DNA): TGTGCCAGCAGTTCAGGGGGGCCGGCTGGAAACACCATATATTTT.